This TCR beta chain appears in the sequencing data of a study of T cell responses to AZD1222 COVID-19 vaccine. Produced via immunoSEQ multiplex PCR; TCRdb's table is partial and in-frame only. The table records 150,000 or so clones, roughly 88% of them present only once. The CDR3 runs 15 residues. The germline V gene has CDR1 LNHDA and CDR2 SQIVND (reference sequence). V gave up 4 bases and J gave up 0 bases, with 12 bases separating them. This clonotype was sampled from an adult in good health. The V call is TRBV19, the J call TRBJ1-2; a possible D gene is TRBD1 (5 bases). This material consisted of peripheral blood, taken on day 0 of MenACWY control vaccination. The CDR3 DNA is TGTGCCAGTAGTAGCCCCGGGGGAGCTAACTATGGCTACACCTTC. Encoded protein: CASSSPGGANYGYTF.